A single sample is the source of the 25 T cell receptor beta chains below, sequenced in a study of T cells after yellow fever vaccination. Each CDR3 protein gets one entry after TCRdb re-called the 5' RACE reads with MiXCR. Seen here are 150,000 or so distinct CDR3 sequences, under 7% observed once, and the top ten hold 0.5% to 0.65%. This material consisted of CD4+ T cells sorted from PBMCs, taken 10 days after the yellow fever booster vaccination. These receptors were collected from a man aged 30 to 45 who received the YFV17D yellow fever vaccine.

The sample holds many counts of this clonotype. An end of the junction differs from the germline gene, which may be a read error. This chain links TRBV7-2 with TRBJ2-5; no definite D call. From germline, CDR1 is SGHTA and CDR2 FQGNSA. This CDR3 spans 14 amino acids. CDR3 region: CASSPALAREPQYF. Here the CDR3 DNA reads TGTGCCAGCAGCCCGGCTCTTGCCCGAGAGCCCCAGTACTTC.

At least ten counts were recorded for this clonotype. The V gene is TRBV10-3, the J gene TRBJ2-5, with TRBD1 as a possible D gene (6 bases). V was cut by 5 bases and J by 3 bases, with 10 bases left in between. Germline CDR1 is ENHRY and CDR2 is SYGVKD. The CDR3 has 13 amino acids. The CDR3 loop reads CAISTTGKETQYF. As DNA, the CDR3 is TGTGCCATCAGTACGACAGGCAAAGAGACCCAGTACTTC.

This clonotype was picked up many times. The chain couples TRBV4-1 to TRBJ2-3; D unclear. This CDR3 comprises 15 residues. Germline V gene data show CDR1 as MGHRA and CDR2 as YSYEKL. V shed 1 base and J shed 5 bases, with 13 bases lying between them. CDR3 bases: TGCGCCAGCAGCCAAGGGTCCCTCGAAAGAGATACGCAGTATTTT. Encoded protein: CASSQGSLERDTQYF.

Written as DNA, the CDR3 is TGTGCCAGCAGTAAGGGACTAGCGGGAAACTATGGCGCAGATACGCAGTATTTT. Amino acids: CASSKGLAGNYGADTQYF. The chain employs TRBV5-4 and TRBJ2-3; 13 nucleotides align to TRBD2. V trimming: 5 bases; J trimming: 4 bases; junction bases outside the gene matches: 13. The CDR3 is 18 residues long. Per germline, CDR1 SGHNT and CDR2 YYREEE (reference sequence).

Regarding this clonotype: This clone may be a read error of a much larger clone one base away. CDR3 sequence reads: CVSSLLRLAGGETQYF. CDR3 in DNA: TGTGTCAGCAGCCTCCTGCGGCTAGCGGGAGGGGAGACCCAGTACTTC. The genes are TRBV3-1 and TRBJ2-5; 12 nucleotides line up with TRBD2. The V gene's germline CDR1 is LGHDT and CDR2 YNNKEL (reference sequence). The CDR3 is 16 amino acids.

There are many counts of this clonotype. V and J are TRBV10-2 and TRBJ2-7; maybe TRBD1 (6 bases). V lost 0 bases, J lost 2 bases, and 23 bases lay in between. The CDR3 runs 19 residues. CDR1 and CDR2 (germline): WSHSY, SAAADI. The CDR3 region is CASSESKLPFRGMPYEQYF. Written as DNA, the CDR3 is TGCGCCAGCAGTGAGTCCAAACTACCATTCAGGGGAATGCCCTACGAGCAGTACTTC.

This clonotype was recorded many times. The chain uses TRBV12-3 or TRBV12-4 and TRBJ2-2; D is possibly TRBD1 (5 bases). CDR3 length: 14 amino acids. The V end lost 8 bases, the J end lost 1 base, and 11 bases lay between the germline ends. In DNA form, the CDR3 reads TGTGCCAGCGGAAAACAGGAGAACACCGGGGAGCTGTTTTTT. This gives the protein CASGKQENTGELFF.

This clonotype has ten or more counts. The chain links TRBV20-1 to TRBJ2-7, with D perhaps TRBD1 (6 bases). The CDR3 spans 12 residues. The V and J ends lost 4 bases and 2 bases respectively, with 9 bases between them. From germline, CDR1 is DFQATT and CDR2 SNEGSKA (reference sequence). The CDR3 DNA sequence: TGCAGTGCTACCAGGGACACCTACGAGCAGTACTTC. It specifies CSATRDTYEQYF.

This clonotype was seen a handful of times. Its ends do not fully match the called genes, so a read error is possible. The V call is TRBV7-7, the J call TRBJ2-5, with 7 bases aligning to TRBD2. The CDR3 length is 16 residues. Germline lookup yields CDR1 SSHAT and CDR2 FNYEAQ (reference sequence). The CDR3 loop reads CASSLGVRGNQETQYF. The CDR3 coding sequence is TGTGCTAGCAGCTTAGGTGTGCGGGGGAACCAAGAGACCCAGTACTTC.

This clonotype was seen repeatedly, ten times or more. The chain is built from TRBV7-2 and TRBJ2-1; weak D call: TRBD1 (7 bases). Between the trimmed V and J ends, which lost 6 bases and 8 bases, there was a span of 14 bases. The CDR3 has 13 amino acids. Looked up from germline, CDR1 is SGHTA and CDR2 is FQGNSA. In DNA form, the CDR3 reads TGTGCCAGCAGTCGCAGGGGGGCGGATGAGCAGTTCTTC. Its translation: CASSRRGADEQFF.

This clonotype has a count of ten or more. The CDR3 here is CASSLGGLADPPKETQYF. DNA of the CDR3: TGCGCCAGCAGCTTGGGGGGACTAGCGGACCCCCCGAAAGAGACCCAGTACTTC. V usage is TRBV5-1 and J usage is TRBJ2-5; 11 bases agree with TRBD2. V shed 0 bases, J shed 3 bases, and the junction held 10 bases outside the gene matches. The length of the CDR3 is 18 residues. CDR1 is SGHRS and CDR2 is YFSETQ in the germline V gene. Drawing the rest from reference TRBV5-1 and TRBJ2-5, the complete variable domain is KAGVTQTPRYLIKTRGQQVTLSCSPISGHRSVSWYQQTPGQGLQFLFEYFSETQRNKGNFPGRFSGRQFSNSRSEMNVSTLELGDSALYLCASSLGGLADPPKETQYFGPGTRLLVL.

This clonotype appeared many times. V and J are TRBV7-2 and TRBJ2-1; the D call may be TRBD1 or TRBD2 (5 bases each). CDR3 size: 15 residues. Trimming took 5 bases from V and 5 from J, leaving 16 bases between them. The V gene's germline CDR1 is SGHTA and CDR2 FQGNSA. The chain's CDR3 is CASSPPGTGNNEQFF. As DNA, the CDR3 is TGTGCCAGCAGCCCCCCCGGGACGGGTAACAATGAGCAGTTCTTC.

This clonotype was seen repeatedly, ten times or more. The chain uses TRBV5-1 and TRBJ2-7; TRBD2 matches 10 bases. The junction had 3 bases not matched to a gene; V was cut back by 0 bases and J by 3 bases. Germline values: CDR1 SGHRS, CDR2 YFSETQ. The CDR3 sequence is 15 residues long. Written as DNA, the CDR3 is TGCGCCAGCAGCTTGGGGCTAGCGGGAGACTACGAGCAGTACTTC. As protein: CASSLGLAGDYEQYF.

To note about this clonotype: Given a much more abundant clone one base away, this may be a read error. The genes are TRBV20-1 and TRBJ2-4, with 10 bases aligning to TRBD2. CDR3 size: 14 residues. Germline lookup yields CDR1 DFQATT and CDR2 SNEGSKA (reference sequence). DNA for the CDR3: TGCAGTGCTGTCCTAGCGGGAGCCAACAACATTCAGTACTTC. This encodes CSAVLAGANNIQYF.

This clonotype was seen more than once but under ten times. The chain is built from TRBV28 and TRBJ2-4; D may be TRBD1 (7 bases). The CDR3 has 13 amino acids. Trimming took off 9 bases at V and 8 bases at J, with 17 bases between the two ends. Germline V lookup: CDR1 MDHEN, CDR2 SYDVKM. This CDR3 is CASTRGVGDIQYF. The CDR3 nucleotides are TGTGCCAGTACCAGGGGGGTGGGGGACATTCAGTACTTC.

In this sample, this clonotype turned up many times. The genes are TRBV27 and TRBJ2-5; weak D call: TRBD1 (6 bases). The CDR3 contains 15 residues. Per germline, CDR1 MNHEY and CDR2 SMNVEV (reference sequence). V lost 2 bases and J 4 bases, leaving 14 bases between the germline ends. For the CDR3, the DNA is TGTGCCAGCAGTTTAGGGGACATAAGGCTAGAGACCCAGTACTTC. Protein: CASSLGDIRLETQYF.

This clonotype came up many times. The V and J genes are TRBV3-1 and TRBJ2-7; D is uncertain. V was shortened by 3 bases and J by 5 bases, with 11 bases between the two germline ends. CDR1 and CDR2 from the germline V gene are LGHDT and YNNKEL (reference sequence). This CDR3 is 13 amino acids long. CDR3: CASSQKGNNEQYF. The CDR3 bases are TGTGCCAGCAGCCAGAAGGGTAACAACGAGCAGTACTTC.

There are a few counts of this clonotype. This chain connects TRBV19 to TRBJ2-3, with 7 bases aligning to TRBD1. This CDR3 spans 17 amino acids. Per germline, CDR1 LNHDA and CDR2 SQIVND (reference sequence). The trim removed 3 bases at V and 4 bases at J, leaving 13 bases unmatched. DNA for the CDR3: TGTGCCAGTAGTATGGGACAGCCTATAGTTATCGCAGATACGCAGTATTTT. Amino acids: CASSMGQPIVIADTQYF.

This clonotype occurred many times. The J gene is TRBJ1-1, the V gene TRBV29-1; D gene unclear. The CDR3 is made up of 10 amino acids. V was shortened by 6 bases and J by 3 bases, with 5 bases between the two germline ends. Germline V gives CDR1 SQVTM, CDR2 ANQGSEA. The CDR3 loop is CSVHDTEAFF. DNA of the CDR3: TGCAGCGTCCACGACACTGAAGCTTTCTTT.

This clonotype occurred many times. The chain couples TRBV5-5 to TRBJ2-7, with TRBD2 matching over 8 bases. V was clipped by 0 bases and J by 2 bases; unmatched bases: 4. The CDR3 has 15 amino acids. Germline V gives CDR1 SGHKS, CDR2 YYEKEE (reference sequence). This CDR3 reads CASSLERLATYEQYF. The CDR3 bases are TGTGCCAGCAGCTTGGAGAGACTAGCGACCTACGAGCAGTACTTC.

In this sample, this clonotype turned up many times. The chain combines TRBV20-1 with TRBJ2-3; 12 positions agree with TRBD2. Per germline, CDR1 DFQATT and CDR2 SNEGSKA (reference sequence). The V gene end was trimmed by 5 bases and the J gene end by 2 bases; junction bases not matched to a gene: 5. The CDR3 spans 15 residues. In DNA form, the CDR3 reads TGCAGTGCTCCCCGACTAGCGGGGGACACAGATACGCAGTATTTT. Translated: CSAPRLAGDTDTQYF.

At least ten counts were recorded for this clonotype. V usage is TRBV5-1 and J usage is TRBJ2-1; 7 bases agree with TRBD2. Germline loops: CDR1 SGHRS, CDR2 YFSETQ. J gave up 6 bases and V 4 bases, and 10 bases lay outside the gene matches. This CDR3 contains 15 residues. The CDR3 coding sequence is TGCGCCAGCAGCCCAGGACTAGTCCAAGGCAATGAGCAGTTCTTC. It codes for CASSPGLVQGNEQFF. The variable domain in full, completed from reference TRBV5-1 and TRBJ2-1, reads KAGVTQTPRYLIKTRGQQVTLSCSPISGHRSVSWYQQTPGQGLQFLFEYFSETQRNKGNFPGRFSGRQFSNSRSEMNVSTLELGDSALYLCASSPGLVQGNEQFFGPGTRLTVL.

This clonotype appeared many times. J is TRBJ1-5 and V is TRBV7-8; 12 bases align to TRBD1. The CDR3 runs to 15 residues. With 3 bases clipped from V and 6 bases from J, the junction kept 3 bases outside the gene matches. The germline V gene has CDR1 SGHVS and CDR2 FQNEAQ. The CDR3 region is CASSFGTGGRQPQHF. The CDR3 DNA sequence: TGTGCCAGCAGCTTTGGGACAGGGGGCCGTCAGCCCCAGCATTTT.

In its sample, this clonotype was seen a few times. CDR3 region: CASSLQNDSPLHF. Written as DNA, the CDR3 is TGCGCCAGCAGCTTGCAGAACGATTCACCCCTCCACTTT. The chain couples TRBV5-1 to TRBJ1-6; the D is unclear. V dropped 1 base and J dropped 8 bases, with 7 bases sitting between them. Germline loops: CDR1 SGHRS, CDR2 YFSETQ. The CDR3 covers 13 residues.

This clonotype was counted at least ten times. The chain carries TRBV9 and TRBJ2-1, with D possibly being TRBD2 (6 bases). V shed 0 bases and J shed 6 bases, with 7 bases lying between them. The CDR3 is made up of 13 amino acids. Germline-derived CDR1 and CDR2 are SGDLS and YYNGEE. This CDR3 is CASSVGRANEQFF. CDR3 coding DNA: TGTGCCAGCAGCGTAGGGAGGGCCAATGAGCAGTTCTTC.